This T cell receptor beta chain derives from a study of blood T cell repertoires in COVID-19. This CDR3 is built from 13 residues. Germline V gene sequence: CDR1 ENHRY, CDR2 SYGVKD. V dropped 7 bases and J dropped 8; count of bases not matched to a gene: 9. Method: immunoSEQ multiplex PCR; TCRdb's copy keeps in-frame clones and lacks some. The sample includes fewer than 250,000 clones, about 82% of them seen just once. The J gene is TRBJ1-2, the V gene TRBV10-3; 8 bases fit TRBD1. The TCR originated in a woman between 50 and 59 years old with acute COVID-19. Specimen: PBMCs or T cells enriched from blood (not recorded which). CDR3 sequence (DNA): TGTGCCATCACCGAGGACAGGGATATCGGCTACACCTTC. Translating it yields CAITEDRDIGYTF.